The 8 T cell receptor beta chains presented below share a single source sample, sequenced in a study of cytomegalovirus exposure and HLA in healthy donors. The PCR ran on 60 Vbeta and 13 Jbeta primers. The protocol was immunoSEQ multiplex PCR, while the TCRdb copy is restricted to in-frame clones and leaves out a portion. The table includes 150,000 to 190,000 clones, around 80% detected once. The sample was PBMCs. The source of these receptors is a young man in good health and CMV-seronegative.

J is TRBJ2-3 and V is TRBV10-3; D is unresolved. Germline V lookup: CDR1 ENHRY, CDR2 SYGVKD. Trimming took off 2 bases at V and 4 bases at J, with 4 bases between the two ends. CDR3 length: 12 residues. The CDR3 is CAISEVADTQYF. DNA for the CDR3: TGTGCCATCAGTGAGGTAGCAGATACGCAGTATTTT.

The V gene is TRBV5-1, the J gene TRBJ2-3; 10 bases line up with TRBD2. Per germline, CDR1 SGHRS and CDR2 YFSETQ. The CDR3 totals 16 residues. V lost 0 bases, J lost 3 bases, and 4 bases stayed unmatched. The CDR3 is CASSLGLAGGTDTQYF. CDR3 coding DNA: TGCGCCAGCAGCTTGGGACTAGCGGGTGGGACAGATACGCAGTATTTT.

This clone has only one observation. The genes are TRBV6-5 and TRBJ2-1; no clear D. The CDR3 spans 14 residues. Trimming shortened V by 4 bases and J by 5 bases, and 12 bases separated the two germline ends. The germline V gene encodes CDR1 MNHEY and CDR2 SVGAGI. CDR3 DNA sequence: TGTGCCAGCAGTTCATCCGGGTCACACAATGAGCAGTTCTTC. Its translation: CASSSSGSHNEQFF.

This sequence joins TRBV9 and TRBJ2-7; a weak D match, TRBD2 (7 bases). The CDR3 contains 16 residues. Per germline, CDR1 SGDLS and CDR2 YYNGEE. With 4 bases removed from V and 1 base from J, the gap between germline ends came to 18 bases. DNA for the CDR3: TGTGCCAGCAGCAGGGGAGGGGGGGCTTCTTCCTACGAGCAGTACTTC. This codes for CASSRGGGASSYEQYF.

The chain combines TRBV5-1 with TRBJ1-2, with a weak D call TRBD1 (6 bases). V lost 4 bases, J lost 4 bases, and 14 bases lay in between. Germline CDR1 and CDR2: SGHRS and YFSETQ. The length of the CDR3 is 14 residues. The CDR3 reads CASSPGGLIYGYTF. For the CDR3, the DNA is TGCGCCAGCAGCCCCGGGGGGCTTATCTATGGCTACACCTTC.

The chain joins TRBV19 to TRBJ2-3; 11 nucleotides align to TRBD1. V was pared by 6 bases and J by 4 bases, with 9 bases of the junction left unmatched. The CDR3 consists of 16 residues. CDR1 LNHDA and CDR2 SQIVND come from the germline V gene (reference sequence). The CDR3 region has the DNA TGTGCCAGTAGACGACTCCGGACAGGGGGCGCAGATACGCAGTATTTT. It is translated as CASRRLRTGGADTQYF.

In its sample, this clone was seen a few times. This chain uses TRBV6-5 with TRBJ2-7, with D maybe TRBD1 (6 bases). This CDR3 is 14 amino acids long. V dropped 4 bases and J dropped 1 base, with 11 bases sitting between them. CDR1 and CDR2 from the germline V gene are MNHEY and SVGAGI. The CDR3 loop is CASSSWTASYEQYF. The CDR3 DNA reads TGTGCCAGCAGTTCCTGGACAGCTTCCTACGAGCAGTACTTC.

In this sample, this clone turned up a few times. V usage is TRBV2 and J usage is TRBJ2-3; tentative D call: TRBD1 (5 bases). Germline CDR1 and CDR2: SNHLY and FYNNEI. Deletions cut 3 bases from V and 6 bases from J, with 19 bases between. The CDR3 sequence is 16 residues long. The CDR3 region is CASSDGQGPNMDTQYF. The CDR3 DNA sequence: TGTGCCAGCAGTGACGGGCAGGGCCCCAATATGGATACGCAGTATTTT. The complete variable domain, with remaining parts taken from reference TRBV2 and TRBJ2-3, reads EPEVTQTPSHQVTQMGQEVILRCVPISNHLYFYWYRQILGQKVEFLVSFYNNEISEKSEIFDDQFSVERPDGSNFTLKIRSTKLEDSAMYFCASSDGQGPNMDTQYFGPGTRLTVL.